In this sample, the clone carrying this T cell receptor beta chain turned up a few times. Its antigen is not known. A universal primer site arose from template switching, and cDNA bore unique molecular identifiers. One entry per CDR3 protein, called by TCRdb with MiXCR from the 5' RACE reads. The sample gives roughly 1.6 million distinct CDR3 sequences, about 30% of which show up once; around 0.25% is in the top ten. The data stem from a study of identical twins. Study conclusions and caveats: Out-of-frame alpha sequences common to twins exhibited an excess of low generation probability.

The donor group consisted entirely of healthy Caucasians. The germline V gene encodes CDR1 SGHRS and CDR2 YFSETQ. The V segment lost 0 bases and the J segment 3 bases; nucleotides outside the gene matches: 9. CDR3 length equals 17 residues. This sequence was found in a newborn girl in good health. The chain couples TRBV5-1 to TRBJ2-3, with TRBD2 identical over 8 bases. The sequenced sample consisted of cord blood. The CDR3 DNA is TGCGCCAGCAGCTTGGCCCGATCGGGGGGGTGGACAGATACGCAGTATTTT. It specifies CASSLARSGGWTDTQYF.